This TCR beta chain was identified in a study of a mutant IDH1 vaccine in newly diagnosed glioma. Time point of the sample: week 35, safety follow-up. Topical imiquimod was applied with each vaccine dose, which held 300 ug of mutant IDH1 20-mer peptide. CDR1 and CDR2 (germline): MGHRA, YSYEKL. CDR3 length equals 14 residues. Trimming took off 1 base at V and 3 bases at J, with 9 bases between the two ends. The repertoire was sequenced with immunoSEQ multiplex PCR; TCRdb's copy has only in-frame clones and lacks some. The table records 68,000 or so clones, roughly 84% of them present only once. This clone was observed a few times. Its target is unknown.

The sequencing used PBMCs, collected from a glioma patient whose treatment included an IDH1 peptide vaccine. The J gene is TRBJ1-1, the V gene TRBV4-1; D is unresolved. The receptor was isolated from a young man with glioma. CDR3: CASSQGLRDTEAFF. In DNA form, the CDR3 reads TGCGCCAGCAGCCAAGGGTTAAGGGACACTGAAGCTTTCTTT.